This T cell receptor beta chain was recorded in a study of blood T cell repertoires in COVID-19. Profiled with immunoSEQ multiplex PCR; TCRdb holds only in-frame clones, not every one. In the table there are under 90,000 clones, roughly nine tenths of which are singletons. This TCR was sampled from a man in his forties with COVID-19, enrolled during active disease. The sequencing sample was made of peripheral blood.

CDR3: CASTAQGKAEAFF. The CDR3 region has the DNA TGCGCCAGCACCGCCCAGGGGAAGGCTGAAGCTTTCTTT. The chain recombines TRBV10-1 with TRBJ1-1; weak D call: TRBD1 (6 bases). Germline V lookup: CDR1 WNHNN, CDR2 SYGVQD (reference sequence). The CDR3 consists of 13 residues. V was trimmed by 7 bases and J by 6 bases, leaving 15 bases between them.